The 4 T cell receptor beta chains given below trace back to one sample, sequenced in a study of type 1 regulatory T cells. TCRdb re-called the reads through MiXCR, storing one row per CDR3 protein. The data hold 63,000 or so distinct CDR3 sequences, with more than 45% observed a single time. No antigen is known for these receptors. Sequencing was done on a sample of cultured non-Tr1 T cells, either the whole culture or a sorted T cell fraction (not recorded which). The receptor set was obtained from a human donor in good health.

This clonotype is medium-sized by share. The J gene is TRBJ1-1, the V gene TRBV29-1; D uncertain. V was clipped by 1 base and J by 1 base, with 7 bases between them. CDR3 length equals 13 residues. Per germline, CDR1 SQVTM and CDR2 ANQGSEA. CDR3 amino acids: CSVEVQTNTEAFF. CDR3 bases: TGCAGCGTTGAAGTCCAGACGAACACTGAAGCTTTCTTT. Based on the CDR3 plus reference TRBV29-1 and TRBJ1-1, the full variable domain is SAVISQKPSRDICQRGTSLTIQCQVDSQVTMMFWYRQQPGQSLTLIATANQGSEATYESGFVIDKFPISRPNLTFSTLTVSNMSPEDSSIYLCSVEVQTNTEAFFGQGTRLTVV.

The V call is TRBV7-8, the J call TRBJ2-7; unclear D gene. Trimming pared 7 bases from V and 5 bases from J, leaving 12 bases between. The germline CDR1 and CDR2 sequences are SGHVS and FQNEAQ. This CDR3 contains 12 residues. CDR3 coding DNA: TGTGCCAGCACCCTGAATAGGCACGAGCAGTACTTC. Residues: CASTLNRHEQYF.

The chain couples TRBV12-3 or TRBV12-4 to TRBJ2-7; D might be TRBD1 or TRBD2, each matching 6 bases. CDR3 length: 13 residues. The germline V and J ends were trimmed by 2 bases and 5 bases, with 10 bases remaining between them. The CDR3 loop reads CASSLRGEDEQYF. CDR3 coding DNA: TGTGCCAGCAGTTTAAGGGGGGAGGACGAGCAGTACTTC.

There are a few counts of this clonotype. The V call is TRBV7-9, the J call TRBJ1-2; D is unclear. This CDR3 has 16 amino acids. V lost 4 bases, J lost 2 bases, and 17 bases lay in between. The V gene's germline CDR1 is SEHNR and CDR2 FQNEAQ (reference sequence). For the CDR3, the DNA is TGTGCCAGCAGCTCCGCCCCTTGGAGAGGGAACTATGGCTACACCTTC. Protein: CASSSAPWRGNYGYTF. The full variable domain, in which reference TRBV7-9 and TRBJ1-2 provide the parts outside the CDR3, is DTGVSQNPRHKITKRGQNVTFRCDPISEHNRLYWYRQTLGQGPEFLTYFQNEAQLEKSRLLSDRFSAERPKGSFSTLEIQRTEQGDSAMYLCASSSAPWRGNYGYTFGSGTRLTVV.